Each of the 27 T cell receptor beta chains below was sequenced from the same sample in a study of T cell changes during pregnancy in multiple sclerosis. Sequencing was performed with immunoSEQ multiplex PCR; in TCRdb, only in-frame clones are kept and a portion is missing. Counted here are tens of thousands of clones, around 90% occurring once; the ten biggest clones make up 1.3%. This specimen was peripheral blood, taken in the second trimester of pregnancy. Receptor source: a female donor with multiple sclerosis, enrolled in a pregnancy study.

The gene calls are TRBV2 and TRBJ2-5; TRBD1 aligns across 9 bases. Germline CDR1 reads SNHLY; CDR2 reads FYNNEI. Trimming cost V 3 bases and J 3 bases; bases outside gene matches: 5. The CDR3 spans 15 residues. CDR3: CASSDRDRAKETQYF. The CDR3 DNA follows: TGTGCCAGCAGTGACCGGGACAGGGCAAAAGAGACCCAGTACTTC.

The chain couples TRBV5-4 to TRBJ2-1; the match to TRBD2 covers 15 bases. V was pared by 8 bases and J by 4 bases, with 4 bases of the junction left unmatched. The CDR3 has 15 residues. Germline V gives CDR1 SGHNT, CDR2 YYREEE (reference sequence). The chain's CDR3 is CASRTSGGAYNEQFF. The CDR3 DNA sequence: TGTGCCAGTAGGACTAGCGGGGGGGCGTACAATGAGCAGTTCTTC.

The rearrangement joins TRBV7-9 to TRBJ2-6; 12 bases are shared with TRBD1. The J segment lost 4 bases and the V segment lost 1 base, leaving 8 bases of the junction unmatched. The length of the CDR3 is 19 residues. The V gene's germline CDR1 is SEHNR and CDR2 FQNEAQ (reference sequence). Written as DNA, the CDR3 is TGTGCCAGCAGCTTAGGCCTGGGACAGGGGGCCTCCGGGGCCAACGTCCTGACTTTC. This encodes CASSLGLGQGASGANVLTF.

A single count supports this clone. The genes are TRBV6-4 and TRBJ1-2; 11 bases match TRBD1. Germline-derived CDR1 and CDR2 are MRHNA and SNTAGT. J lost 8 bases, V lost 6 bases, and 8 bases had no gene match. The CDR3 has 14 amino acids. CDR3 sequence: CASSESGTGGGYTF. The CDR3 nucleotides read TGTGCCAGCAGCGAATCCGGGACAGGGGGAGGCTACACCTTC.

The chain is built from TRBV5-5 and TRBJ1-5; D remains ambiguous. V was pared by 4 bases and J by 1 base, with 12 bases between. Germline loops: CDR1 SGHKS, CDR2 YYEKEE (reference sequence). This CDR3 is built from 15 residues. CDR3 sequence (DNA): TGTGCCAGCAGCCCCTATTGGGCCAGCAATCAGCCCCAGCATTTT. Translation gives CASSPYWASNQPQHF.

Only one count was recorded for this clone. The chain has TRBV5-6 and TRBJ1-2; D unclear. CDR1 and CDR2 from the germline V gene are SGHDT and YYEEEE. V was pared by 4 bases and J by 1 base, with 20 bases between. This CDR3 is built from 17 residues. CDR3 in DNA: TGTGCCAGCAGCCCGGAGCCCTCGGCGGTGTTTAACTATGGCTACACCTTC. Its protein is CASSPEPSAVFNYGYTF.

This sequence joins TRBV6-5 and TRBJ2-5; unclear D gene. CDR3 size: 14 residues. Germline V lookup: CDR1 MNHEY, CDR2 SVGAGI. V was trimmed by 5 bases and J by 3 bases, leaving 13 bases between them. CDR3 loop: CASSPAVSEETQYF. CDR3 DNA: TGTGCCAGCAGTCCCGCGGTTTCTGAAGAGACCCAGTACTTC.

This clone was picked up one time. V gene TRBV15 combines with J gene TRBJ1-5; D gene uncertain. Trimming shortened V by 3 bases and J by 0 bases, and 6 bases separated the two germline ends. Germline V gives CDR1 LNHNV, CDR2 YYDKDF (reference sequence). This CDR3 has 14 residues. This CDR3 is CATSSPVSNQPQHF. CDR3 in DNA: TGTGCCACCAGCAGCCCAGTTAGCAATCAGCCCCAGCATTTT.

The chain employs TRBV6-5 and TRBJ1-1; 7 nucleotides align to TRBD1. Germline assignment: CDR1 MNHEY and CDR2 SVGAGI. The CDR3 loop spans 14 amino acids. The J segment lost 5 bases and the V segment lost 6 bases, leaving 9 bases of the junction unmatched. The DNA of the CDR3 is TGTGCCAGCAGCCCCGACAGGGCCGGGACTGAAGCTTTCTTT. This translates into CASSPDRAGTEAFF.

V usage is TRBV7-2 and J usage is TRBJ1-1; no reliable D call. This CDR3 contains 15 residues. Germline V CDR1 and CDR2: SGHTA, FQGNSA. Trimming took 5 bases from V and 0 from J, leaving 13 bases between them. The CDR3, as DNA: TGTGCCAGCAGCACATCGACAAGGATGAACACTGAAGCTTTCTTT. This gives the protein CASSTSTRMNTEAFF.

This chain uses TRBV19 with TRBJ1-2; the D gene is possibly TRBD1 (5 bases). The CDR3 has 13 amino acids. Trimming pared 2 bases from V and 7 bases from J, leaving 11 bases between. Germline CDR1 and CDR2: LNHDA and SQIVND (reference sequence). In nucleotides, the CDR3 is TGTGCCAGTAGTATAAGACAGACGGGTGGCTACACCTTC. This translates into CASSIRQTGGYTF.

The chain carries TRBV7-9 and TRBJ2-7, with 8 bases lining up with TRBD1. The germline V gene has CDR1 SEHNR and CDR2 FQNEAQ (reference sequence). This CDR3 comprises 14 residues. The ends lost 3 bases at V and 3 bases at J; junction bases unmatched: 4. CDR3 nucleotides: TGTGCCAGCAGCTTGACAGGGGAGAACTACGAGCAGTACTTC. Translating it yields CASSLTGENYEQYF. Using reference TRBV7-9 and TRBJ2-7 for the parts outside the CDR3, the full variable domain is DTGVSQNPRHKITKRGQNVTFRCDPISEHNRLYWYRQTLGQGPEFLTYFQNEAQLEKSRLLSDRFSAERPKGSFSTLEIQRTEQGDSAMYLCASSLTGENYEQYFGPGTRLTVT.

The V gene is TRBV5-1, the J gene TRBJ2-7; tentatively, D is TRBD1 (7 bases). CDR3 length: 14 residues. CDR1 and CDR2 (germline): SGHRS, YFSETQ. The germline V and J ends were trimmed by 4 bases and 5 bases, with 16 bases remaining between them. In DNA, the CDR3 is TGCGCCAGCAGCCTCACGGGGGACAGTAACGAGCAGTACTTC. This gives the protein CASSLTGDSNEQYF. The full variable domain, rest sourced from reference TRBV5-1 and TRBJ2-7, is KAGVTQTPRYLIKTRGQQVTLSCSPISGHRSVSWYQQTPGQGLQFLFEYFSETQRNKGNFPGRFSGRQFSNSRSEMNVSTLELGDSALYLCASSLTGDSNEQYFGPGTRLTVT.

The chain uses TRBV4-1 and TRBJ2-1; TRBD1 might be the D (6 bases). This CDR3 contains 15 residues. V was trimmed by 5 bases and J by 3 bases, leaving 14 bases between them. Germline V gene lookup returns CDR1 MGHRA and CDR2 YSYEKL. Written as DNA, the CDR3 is TGCGCCAGCAGCAATAGGGGGTCAAACTACAATGAGCAGTTCTTC. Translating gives CASSNRGSNYNEQFF.

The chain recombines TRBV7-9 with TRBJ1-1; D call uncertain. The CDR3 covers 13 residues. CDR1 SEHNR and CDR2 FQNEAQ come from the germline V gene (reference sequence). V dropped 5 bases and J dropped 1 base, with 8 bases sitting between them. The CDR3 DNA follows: TGTGCCAGCAGCCCAGAGGCGAACACTGAAGCTTTCTTT. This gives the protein CASSPEANTEAFF.

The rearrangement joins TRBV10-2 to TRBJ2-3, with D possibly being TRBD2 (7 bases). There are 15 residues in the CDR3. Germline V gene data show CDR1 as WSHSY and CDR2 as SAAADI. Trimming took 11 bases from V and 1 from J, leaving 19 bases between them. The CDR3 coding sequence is TGCGCCGCGAAAAGGGGGGGGCCGGGCACAGATACGCAGTATTTT. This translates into CAAKRGGPGTDTQYF.

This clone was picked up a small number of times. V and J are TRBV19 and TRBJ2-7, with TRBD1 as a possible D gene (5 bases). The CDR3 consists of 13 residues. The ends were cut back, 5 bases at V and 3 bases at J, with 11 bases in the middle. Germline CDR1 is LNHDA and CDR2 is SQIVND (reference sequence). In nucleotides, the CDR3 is TGTGCCAGTAGTGCGACGCAGGGCTACGAGCAGTACTTC. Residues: CASSATQGYEQYF.

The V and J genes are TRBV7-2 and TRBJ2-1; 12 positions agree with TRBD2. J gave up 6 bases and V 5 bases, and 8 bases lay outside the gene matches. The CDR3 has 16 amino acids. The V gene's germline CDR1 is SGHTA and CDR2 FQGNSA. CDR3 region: CASSMLAGGPGNEQFF. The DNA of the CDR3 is TGTGCCAGCAGCATGCTAGCGGGGGGGCCCGGCAATGAGCAGTTCTTC.

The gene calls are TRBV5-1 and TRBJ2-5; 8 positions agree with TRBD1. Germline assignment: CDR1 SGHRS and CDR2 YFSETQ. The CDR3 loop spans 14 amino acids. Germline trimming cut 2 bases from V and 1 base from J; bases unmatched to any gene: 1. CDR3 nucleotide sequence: TGCGCCAGCAGCTTACAGGGGGTCCAAGAGACCCAGTACTTC. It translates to CASSLQGVQETQYF.

The DNA for the CDR3 is TGTGCCAGCACCGCCGGGACTAGCAGGGCAGATACGCAGTATTTT. Protein: CASTAGTSRADTQYF. The chain recombines TRBV27 with TRBJ2-3; 9 bases align to TRBD2. J was trimmed by 4 bases and V by 7 bases; bases with no gene match: 9. Germline-derived CDR1 and CDR2 are MNHEY and SMNVEV (reference sequence). The CDR3 sequence is 15 residues long.

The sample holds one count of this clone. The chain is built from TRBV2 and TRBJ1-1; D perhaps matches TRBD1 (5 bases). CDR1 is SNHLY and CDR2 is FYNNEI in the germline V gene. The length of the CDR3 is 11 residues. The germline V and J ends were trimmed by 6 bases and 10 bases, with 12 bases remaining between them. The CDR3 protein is CASSGGRGAFF. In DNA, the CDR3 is TGTGCCAGCAGCGGGGGGAGGGGAGCTTTCTTT.

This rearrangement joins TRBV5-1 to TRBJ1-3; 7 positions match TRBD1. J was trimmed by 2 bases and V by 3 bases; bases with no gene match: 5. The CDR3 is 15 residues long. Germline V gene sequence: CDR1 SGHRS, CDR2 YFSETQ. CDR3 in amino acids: CASSYTGVAGNTIYF. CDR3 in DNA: TGCGCCAGCAGCTATACAGGGGTGGCTGGAAACACCATATATTTT.

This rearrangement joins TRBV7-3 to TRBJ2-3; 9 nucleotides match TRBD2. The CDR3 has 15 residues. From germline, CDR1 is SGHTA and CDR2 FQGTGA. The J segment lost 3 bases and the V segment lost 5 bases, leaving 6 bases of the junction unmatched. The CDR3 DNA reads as TGTGCCAGCAGCCCTGGGACTAGCAGGACAGATACGCAGTATTTT. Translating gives CASSPGTSRTDTQYF. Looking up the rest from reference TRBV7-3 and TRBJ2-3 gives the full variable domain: GAGVSQTPSNKVTEKGKYVELRCDPISGHTALYWYRQSLGQGPEFLIYFQGTGAADDSGLPNDRFFAVRPEGSVSTLKIQRTERGDSAVYLCASSPGTSRTDTQYFGPGTRLTVL.

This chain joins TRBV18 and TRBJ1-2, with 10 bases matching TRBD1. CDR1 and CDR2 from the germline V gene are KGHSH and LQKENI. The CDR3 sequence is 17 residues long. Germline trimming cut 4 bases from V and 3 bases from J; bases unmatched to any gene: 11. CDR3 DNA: TGTGCCAGCTCACAGAGACAGGGGGCGAATGGATACTATGGCTACACCTTC. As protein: CASSQRQGANGYYGYTF. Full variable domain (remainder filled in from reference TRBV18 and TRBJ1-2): NAGVMQNPRHLVRRRGQEARLRCSPMKGHSHVYWYRQLPEEGLKFMVYLQKENIIDESGMPKERFSAEFPKEGPSILRIQQVVRGDSAAYFCASSQRQGANGYYGYTFGSGTRLTVV.

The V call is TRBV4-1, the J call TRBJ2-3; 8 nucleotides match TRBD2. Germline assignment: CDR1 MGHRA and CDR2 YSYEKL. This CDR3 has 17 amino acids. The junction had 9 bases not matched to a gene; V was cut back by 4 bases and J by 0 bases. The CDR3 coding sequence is TGCGCCAGCAGCCTTCTGACTAGCGACTTAAGCACAGATACGCAGTATTTT. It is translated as CASSLLTSDLSTDTQYF.

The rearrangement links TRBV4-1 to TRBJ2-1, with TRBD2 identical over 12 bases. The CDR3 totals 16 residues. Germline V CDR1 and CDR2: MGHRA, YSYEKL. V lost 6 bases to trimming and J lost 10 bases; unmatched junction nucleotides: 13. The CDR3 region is CASRKGDRTSGVEQFF. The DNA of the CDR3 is TGCGCCAGCAGGAAAGGCGATAGGACTAGCGGGGTAGAGCAGTTCTTC.

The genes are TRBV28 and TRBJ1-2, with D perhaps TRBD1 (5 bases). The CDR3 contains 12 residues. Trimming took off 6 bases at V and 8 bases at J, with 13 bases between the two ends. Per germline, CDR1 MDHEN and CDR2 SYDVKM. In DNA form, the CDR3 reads TGTGCCAGCAGGAAGACCGGGGGAGGCTACACCTTC. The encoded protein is CASRKTGGGYTF.